Each of the 2 T cell receptor beta chains below was sequenced from the same sample in a study of control samples from healthy donors and cancer patients. Sequencing used immunoSEQ multiplex PCR; TCRdb keeps in-frame clones, though not all of them. The sample includes 350,000 to 450,000 clones, 80% to 95% of them seen just once. Sample: PBMCs. These receptors all stem from a man aged 35 to 55 with head and neck cancer.

The chain couples TRBV19 to TRBJ2-2; a possible D gene is TRBD1 (7 bases). Germline assignment: CDR1 LNHDA and CDR2 SQIVND (reference sequence). This CDR3 has 15 residues. V was cut by 6 bases and J by 4 bases, with 15 bases left in between. CDR3 coding DNA: TGTGCCAGTAGGACCGGAGGGGGCGTCACCGGGGAGCTGTTTTTT. Amino acid sequence: CASRTGGGVTGELFF.

The genes are TRBV5-1 and TRBJ1-2, with D perhaps TRBD1 (6 bases). Trimming left V 2 bases short and J 4 bases short, with 12 bases between. The CDR3 extends over 14 amino acids. Looked up from germline, CDR1 is SGHRS and CDR2 is YFSETQ. In DNA, the CDR3 is TGCGCCAGCAGCTTACGGGGGCGCGGCTATGGCTACACCTTC. The encoded protein is CASSLRGRGYGYTF.